Described below is a single T cell receptor (beta chain) sequence and its context. Its specificity is unknown. The data are from a study of cytomegalovirus exposure and HLA in healthy donors. This CDR3 contains 15 residues. Per the germline V gene, CDR1 is SGHRS and CDR2 is YFSETQ. The ends were cut back, 2 bases at V and 4 bases at J, with 15 bases in the middle. Study-wide points: According to reports, the classifier identified cytomegalovirus status with high specificity and sensitivity.

This table comes from immunoSEQ multiplex PCR, and its TCRdb copy is limited to in-frame clones, with some not included. The sample includes 200,000 to 300,000 clones, approximately 83% seen only once; the top ten take 0.95% to 1.5%. Sequencing was carried out using PBMCs. The J gene is TRBJ1-1, the V gene TRBV5-1, with D tentatively TRBD1 (6 bases). The receptor was isolated from a woman in her twenties or thirties in good health and CMV-seropositive. CDR3 in amino acids: CASSLVQGWSTEAFF. As DNA, the CDR3 is TGCGCCAGCAGCTTAGTGCAGGGGTGGTCCACTGAAGCTTTCTTT.